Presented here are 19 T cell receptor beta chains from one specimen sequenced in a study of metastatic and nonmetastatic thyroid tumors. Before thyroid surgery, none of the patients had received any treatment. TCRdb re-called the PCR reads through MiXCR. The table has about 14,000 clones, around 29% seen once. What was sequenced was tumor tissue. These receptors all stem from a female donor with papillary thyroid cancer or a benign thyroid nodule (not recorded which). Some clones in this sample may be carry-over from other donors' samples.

CDR3 region: CASSLLTSRNEQFF. CDR3 nucleotides: TGTGCCAGCAGCTTATTAACTAGTAGAAATGAGCAGTTCTTC. The chain recombines TRBV7-2 with TRBJ2-1, with D possibly being TRBD2 (5 bases). The V gene lost 2 bases and the J gene lost 7 bases, with 12 bases spanning the gap. Germline V gene sequence: CDR1 SGHTA, CDR2 FQGNSA. The CDR3 spans 14 residues. The whole variable domain, remainder taken from reference TRBV7-2 and TRBJ2-1, is GAGVSQSPSNKVTEKGKDVELRCDPISGHTALYWYRQSLGQGLEFLIYFQGNSAPDKSGLPSDRFSAERTGGSVSTLTIQRTQQEDSAVYLCASSLLTSRNEQFFGPGTRLTVL.

Here the CDR3 reads CASSVSGRAADTQYF. CDR3 in DNA: TGTGCCAGCAGCGTAAGCGGGAGGGCCGCAGATACGCAGTATTTT. The genes are TRBV11-1 and TRBJ2-3; 10 positions match TRBD2. V was clipped by 5 bases and J by 4 bases; unmatched bases: 6. Germline V gene sequence: CDR1 SGHAT, CDR2 FQDESV (reference sequence). This CDR3 spans 15 amino acids.

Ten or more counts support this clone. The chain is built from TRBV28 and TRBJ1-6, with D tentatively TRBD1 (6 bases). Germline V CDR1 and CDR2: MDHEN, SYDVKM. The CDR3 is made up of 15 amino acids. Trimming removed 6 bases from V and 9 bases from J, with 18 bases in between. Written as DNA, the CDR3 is TGTGCCAGCAGAACAGTTCCAGGGGCGACTTCACCCCTCCACTTT. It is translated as CASRTVPGATSPLHF.

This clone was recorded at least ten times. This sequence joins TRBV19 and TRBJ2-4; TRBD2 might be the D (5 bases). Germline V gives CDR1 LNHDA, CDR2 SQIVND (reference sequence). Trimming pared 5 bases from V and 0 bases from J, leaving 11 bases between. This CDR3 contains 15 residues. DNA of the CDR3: TGTGCCAGTAGTGATATAGCGATAGCCAAAAACATTCAGTACTTC. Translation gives CASSDIAIAKNIQYF.

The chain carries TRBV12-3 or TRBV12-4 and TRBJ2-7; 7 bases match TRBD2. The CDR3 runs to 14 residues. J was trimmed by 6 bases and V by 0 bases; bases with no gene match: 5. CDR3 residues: CASSLAGGLGEQYF. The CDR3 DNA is TGTGCCAGCAGTTTAGCGGGAGGACTAGGCGAGCAGTACTTC.

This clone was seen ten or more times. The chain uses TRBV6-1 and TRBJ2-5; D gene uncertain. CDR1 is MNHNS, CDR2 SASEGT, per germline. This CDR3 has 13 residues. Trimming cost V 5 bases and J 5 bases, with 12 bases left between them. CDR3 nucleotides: TGTGCCAGCAGTCAGGAACACGGGGAGACCCAGTACTTC. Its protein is CASSQEHGETQYF.

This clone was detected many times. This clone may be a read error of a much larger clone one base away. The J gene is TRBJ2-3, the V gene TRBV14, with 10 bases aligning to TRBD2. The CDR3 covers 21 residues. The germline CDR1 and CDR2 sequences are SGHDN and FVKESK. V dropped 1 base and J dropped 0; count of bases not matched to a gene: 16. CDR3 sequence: CASSQVVISGGSSTSTDTQYF. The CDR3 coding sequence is TGTGCCAGCAGCCAAGTAGTGATTAGCGGGGGGTCATCTACTAGCACAGATACGCAGTATTTT.

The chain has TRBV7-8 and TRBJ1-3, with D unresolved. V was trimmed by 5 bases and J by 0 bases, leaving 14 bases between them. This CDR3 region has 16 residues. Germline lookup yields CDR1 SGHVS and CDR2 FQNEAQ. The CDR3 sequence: CASSPKRVYSGNTIYF. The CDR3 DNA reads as TGTGCCAGCAGCCCCAAACGGGTCTACTCTGGAAACACCATATATTTT.

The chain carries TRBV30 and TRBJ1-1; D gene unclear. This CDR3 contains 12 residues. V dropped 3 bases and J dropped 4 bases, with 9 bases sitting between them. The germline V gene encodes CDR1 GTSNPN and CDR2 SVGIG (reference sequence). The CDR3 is CAWSPPSTEAFF. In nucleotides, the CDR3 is TGTGCCTGGAGCCCCCCCAGCACTGAAGCTTTCTTT.

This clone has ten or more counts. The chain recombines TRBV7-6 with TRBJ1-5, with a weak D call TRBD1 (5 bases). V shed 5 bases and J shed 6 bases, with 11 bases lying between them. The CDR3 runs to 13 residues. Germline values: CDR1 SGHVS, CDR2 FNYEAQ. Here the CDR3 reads CASSPGLRQPQHF. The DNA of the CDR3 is TGTGCCAGCAGCCCGGGGCTCCGTCAGCCCCAGCATTTT.

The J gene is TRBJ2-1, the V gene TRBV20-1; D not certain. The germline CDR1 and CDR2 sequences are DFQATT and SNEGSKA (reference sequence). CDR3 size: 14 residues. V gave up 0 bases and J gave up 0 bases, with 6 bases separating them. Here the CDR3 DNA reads TGCAGTGCTAGAGAGGATACCTCCTACAATGAGCAGTTCTTC. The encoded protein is CSAREDTSYNEQFF.

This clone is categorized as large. The CDR3 coding sequence is TGTGCCAGCAGTAGTGGTACCGACTACGAGCAGTACTTC. It specifies CASSSGTDYEQYF. V usage is TRBV12-3 or TRBV12-4 and J usage is TRBJ2-7; D ambiguous. This CDR3 is built from 13 residues. Trimming removed 5 bases at V and 3 bases at J, with 11 bases between.

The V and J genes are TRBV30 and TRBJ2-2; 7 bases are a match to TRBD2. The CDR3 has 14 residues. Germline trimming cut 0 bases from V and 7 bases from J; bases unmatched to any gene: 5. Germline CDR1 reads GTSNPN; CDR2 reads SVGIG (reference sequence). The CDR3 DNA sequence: TGTGCCTGGAGTGTACGGCGGGGGAACGGGGAGCTGTTTTTT. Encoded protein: CAWSVRRGNGELFF.

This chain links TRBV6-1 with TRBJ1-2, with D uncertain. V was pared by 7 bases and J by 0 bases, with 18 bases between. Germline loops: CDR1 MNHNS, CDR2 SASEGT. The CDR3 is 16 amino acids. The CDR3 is CASTPTLGSSNYGYTF. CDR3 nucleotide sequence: TGTGCCAGCACCCCGACGCTTGGGTCTTCTAACTATGGCTACACCTTC.

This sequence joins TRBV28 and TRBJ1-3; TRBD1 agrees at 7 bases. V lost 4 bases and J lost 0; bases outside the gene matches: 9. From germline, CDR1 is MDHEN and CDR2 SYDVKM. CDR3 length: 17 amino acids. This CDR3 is CASSSGGELYSGNTIYF. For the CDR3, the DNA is TGTGCCAGCAGTTCAGGGGGAGAATTGTACTCTGGAAACACCATATATTTT.

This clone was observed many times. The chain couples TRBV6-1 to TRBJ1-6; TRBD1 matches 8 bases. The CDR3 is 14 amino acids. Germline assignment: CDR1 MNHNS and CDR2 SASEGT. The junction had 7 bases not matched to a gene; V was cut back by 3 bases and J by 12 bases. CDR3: CASSDAGGRLPLHF. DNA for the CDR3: TGTGCCAGCAGTGACGCAGGGGGCCGTTTACCCCTCCACTTT.

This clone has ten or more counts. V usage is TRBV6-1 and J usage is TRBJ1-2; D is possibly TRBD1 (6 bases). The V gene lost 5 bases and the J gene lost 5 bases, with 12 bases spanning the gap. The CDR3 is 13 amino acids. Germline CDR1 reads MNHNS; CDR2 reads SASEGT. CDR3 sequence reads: CASSRQEAYGYTF. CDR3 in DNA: TGTGCCAGCAGTCGACAGGAAGCATATGGCTACACCTTC.

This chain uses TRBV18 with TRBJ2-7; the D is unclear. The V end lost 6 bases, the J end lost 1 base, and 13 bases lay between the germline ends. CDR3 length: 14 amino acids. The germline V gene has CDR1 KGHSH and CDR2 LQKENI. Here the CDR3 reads CASSPEWGSYEQYF. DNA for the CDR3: TGTGCCAGCTCCCCTGAATGGGGATCCTACGAGCAGTACTTC.

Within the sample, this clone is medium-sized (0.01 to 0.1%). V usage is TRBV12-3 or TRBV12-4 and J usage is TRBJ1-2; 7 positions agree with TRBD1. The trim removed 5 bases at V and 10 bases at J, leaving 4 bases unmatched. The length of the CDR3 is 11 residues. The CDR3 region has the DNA TGTGCCAGCAGTCCAGGGACAGCCTACACCTTC. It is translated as CASSPGTAYTF.